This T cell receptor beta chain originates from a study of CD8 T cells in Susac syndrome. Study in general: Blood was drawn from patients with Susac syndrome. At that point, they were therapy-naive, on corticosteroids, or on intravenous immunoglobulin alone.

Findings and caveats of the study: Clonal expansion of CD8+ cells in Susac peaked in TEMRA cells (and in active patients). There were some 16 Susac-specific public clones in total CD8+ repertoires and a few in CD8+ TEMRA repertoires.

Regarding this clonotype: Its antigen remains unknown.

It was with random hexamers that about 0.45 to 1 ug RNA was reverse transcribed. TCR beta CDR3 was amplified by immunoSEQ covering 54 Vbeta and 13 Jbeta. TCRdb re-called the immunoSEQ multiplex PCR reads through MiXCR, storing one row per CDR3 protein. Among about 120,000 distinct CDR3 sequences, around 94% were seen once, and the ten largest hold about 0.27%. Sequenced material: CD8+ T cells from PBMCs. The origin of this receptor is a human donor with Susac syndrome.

CDR3 residues: CASSPLTTNEKLFF. In DNA, the CDR3 is TGTGCCAGCAGCCCATTAACGACTAATGAAAAACTGTTTTTT. The V call is TRBV9, the J call TRBJ1-4, with unresolved D. Germline-derived CDR1 and CDR2 are SGDLS and YYNGEE. V was trimmed by 4 bases and J by 2 bases, leaving 9 bases between them. The CDR3 is 14 residues long.